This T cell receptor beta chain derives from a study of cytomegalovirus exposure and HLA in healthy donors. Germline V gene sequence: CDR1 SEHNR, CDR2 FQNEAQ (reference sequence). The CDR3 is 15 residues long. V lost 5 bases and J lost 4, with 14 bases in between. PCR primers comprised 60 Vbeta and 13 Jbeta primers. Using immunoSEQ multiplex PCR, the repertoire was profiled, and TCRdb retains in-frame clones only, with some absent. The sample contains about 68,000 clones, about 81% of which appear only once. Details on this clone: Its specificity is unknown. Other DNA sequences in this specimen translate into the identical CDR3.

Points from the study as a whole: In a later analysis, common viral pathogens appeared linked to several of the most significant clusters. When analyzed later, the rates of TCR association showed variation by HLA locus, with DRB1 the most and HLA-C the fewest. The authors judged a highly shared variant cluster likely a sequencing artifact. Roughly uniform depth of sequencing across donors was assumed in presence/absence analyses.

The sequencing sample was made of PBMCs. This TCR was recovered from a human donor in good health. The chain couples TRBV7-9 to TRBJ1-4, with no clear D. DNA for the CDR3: TGTGCCAGCAGCCCACTTACTGTCCTTAATGAAAAACTGTTTTTT. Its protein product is CASSPLTVLNEKLFF.